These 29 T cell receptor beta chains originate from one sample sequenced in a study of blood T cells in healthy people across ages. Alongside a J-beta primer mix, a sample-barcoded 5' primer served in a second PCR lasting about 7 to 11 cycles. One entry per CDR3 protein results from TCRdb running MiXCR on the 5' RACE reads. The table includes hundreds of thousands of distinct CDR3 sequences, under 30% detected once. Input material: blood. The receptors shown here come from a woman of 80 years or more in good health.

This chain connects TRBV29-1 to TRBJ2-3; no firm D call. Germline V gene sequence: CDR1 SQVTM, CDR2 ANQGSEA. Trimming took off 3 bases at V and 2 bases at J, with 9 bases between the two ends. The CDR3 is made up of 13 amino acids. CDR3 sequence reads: CSVDSENTDTQYF. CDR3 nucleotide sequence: TGCAGCGTTGACTCAGAGAACACAGATACGCAGTATTTT.

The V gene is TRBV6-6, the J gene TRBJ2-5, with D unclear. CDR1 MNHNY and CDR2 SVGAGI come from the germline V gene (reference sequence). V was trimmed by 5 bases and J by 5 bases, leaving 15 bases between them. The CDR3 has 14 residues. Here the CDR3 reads CASSAGVLRETQYF. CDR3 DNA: TGTGCCAGCAGTGCAGGAGTCCTACGCGAGACCCAGTACTTC.

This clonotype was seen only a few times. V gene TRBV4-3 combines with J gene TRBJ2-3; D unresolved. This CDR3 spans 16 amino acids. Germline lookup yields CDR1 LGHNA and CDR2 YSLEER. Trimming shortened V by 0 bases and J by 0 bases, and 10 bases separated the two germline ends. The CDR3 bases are TGCGCCAGCAGCCAAGAACAGCCCTCTAGCACAGATACGCAGTATTTT. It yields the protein CASSQEQPSSTDTQYF.

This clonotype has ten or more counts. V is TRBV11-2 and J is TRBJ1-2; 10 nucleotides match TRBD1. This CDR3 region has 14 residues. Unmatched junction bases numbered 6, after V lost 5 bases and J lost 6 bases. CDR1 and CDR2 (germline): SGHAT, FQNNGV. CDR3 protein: CASSPRQGANGYTF. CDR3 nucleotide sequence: TGTGCCAGCAGCCCTCGACAGGGGGCGAATGGCTACACCTTC.

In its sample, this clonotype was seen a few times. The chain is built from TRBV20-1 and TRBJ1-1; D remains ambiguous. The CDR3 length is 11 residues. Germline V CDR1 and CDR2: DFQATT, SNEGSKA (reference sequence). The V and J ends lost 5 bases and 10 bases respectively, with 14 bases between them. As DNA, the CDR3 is TGCAGTGCTCGTTCATTGAGAGGAGCTTTCTTT. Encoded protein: CSARSLRGAFF.

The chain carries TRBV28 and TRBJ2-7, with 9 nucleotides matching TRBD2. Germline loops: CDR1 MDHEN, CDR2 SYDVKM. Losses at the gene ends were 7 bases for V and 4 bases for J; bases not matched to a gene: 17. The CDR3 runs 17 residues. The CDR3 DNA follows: TGTGCCAGCACCCAGCGGGGTAGCGGGAGATACAGGTACGAGCAGTACTTC. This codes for CASTQRGSGRYRYEQYF.

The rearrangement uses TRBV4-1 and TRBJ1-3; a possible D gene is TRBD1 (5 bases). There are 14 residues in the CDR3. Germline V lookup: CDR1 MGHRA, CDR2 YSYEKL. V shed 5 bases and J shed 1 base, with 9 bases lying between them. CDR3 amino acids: CASSETGSGNTIYF. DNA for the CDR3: TGCGCCAGCAGCGAAACAGGTTCTGGAAACACCATATATTTT.

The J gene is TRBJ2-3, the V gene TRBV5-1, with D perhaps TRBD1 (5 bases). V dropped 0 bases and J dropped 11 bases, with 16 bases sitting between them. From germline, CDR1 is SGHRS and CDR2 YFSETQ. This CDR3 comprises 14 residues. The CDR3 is CASSLAQRGNKQYF. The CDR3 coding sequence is TGCGCCAGCAGCTTGGCCCAAAGGGGAAATAAGCAGTATTTT.

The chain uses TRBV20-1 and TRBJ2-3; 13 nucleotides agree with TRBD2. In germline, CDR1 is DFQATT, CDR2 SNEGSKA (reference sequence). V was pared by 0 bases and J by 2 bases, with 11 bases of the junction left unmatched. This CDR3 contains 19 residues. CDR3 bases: TGCAGTGCTAGAGATTCCCGACTAGCGGGGGGTCTCTTCACAGATACGCAGTATTTT. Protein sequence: CSARDSRLAGGLFTDTQYF.

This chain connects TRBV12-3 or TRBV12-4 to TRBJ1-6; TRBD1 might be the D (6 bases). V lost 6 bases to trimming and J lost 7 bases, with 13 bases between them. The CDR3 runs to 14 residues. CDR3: CASRIQGGNSPLHF. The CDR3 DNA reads TGTGCCAGCAGGATACAGGGTGGCAATTCACCCCTCCACTTT.

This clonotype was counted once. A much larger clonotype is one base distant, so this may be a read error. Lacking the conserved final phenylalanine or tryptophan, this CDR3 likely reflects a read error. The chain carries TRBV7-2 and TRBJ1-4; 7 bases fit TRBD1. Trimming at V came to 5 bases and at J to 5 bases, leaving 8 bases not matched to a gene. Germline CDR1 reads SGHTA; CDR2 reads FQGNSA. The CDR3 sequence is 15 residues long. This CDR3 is CASSPRQGANEKLFL. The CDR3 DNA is TGTGCCAGCAGCCCTAGACAGGGAGCAAATGAAAAACTGTTTTTG.

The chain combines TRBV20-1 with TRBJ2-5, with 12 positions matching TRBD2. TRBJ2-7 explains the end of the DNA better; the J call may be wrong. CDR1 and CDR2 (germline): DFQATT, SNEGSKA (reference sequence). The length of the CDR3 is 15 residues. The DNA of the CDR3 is TGCAGTGCTAGTTACCTAGCGGGGGGGCCCTACGAGCAGTACTTC. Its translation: CSASYLAGGPYEQYF.

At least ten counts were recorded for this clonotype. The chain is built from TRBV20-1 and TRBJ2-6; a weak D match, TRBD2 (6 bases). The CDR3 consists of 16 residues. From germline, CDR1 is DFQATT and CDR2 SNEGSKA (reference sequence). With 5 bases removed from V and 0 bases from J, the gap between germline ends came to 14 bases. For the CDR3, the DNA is TGCAGTGCTCGTGGGACTGGGAGCTCTGGGGCCAACGTCCTGACTTTC. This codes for CSARGTGSSGANVLTF.

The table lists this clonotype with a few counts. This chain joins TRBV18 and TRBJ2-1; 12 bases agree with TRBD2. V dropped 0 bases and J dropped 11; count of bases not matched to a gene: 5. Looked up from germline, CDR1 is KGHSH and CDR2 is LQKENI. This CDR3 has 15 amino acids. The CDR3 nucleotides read TGTGCCAGCTCACCACCGGGACTAGCGGGCAGCCAGCAGTTCTTC. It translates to CASSPPGLAGSQQFF.

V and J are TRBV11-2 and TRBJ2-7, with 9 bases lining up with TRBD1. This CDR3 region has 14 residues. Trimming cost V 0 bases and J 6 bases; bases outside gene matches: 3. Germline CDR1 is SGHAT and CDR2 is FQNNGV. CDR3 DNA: TGTGCCAGCAGCTTAGATCTGGGACAGGGCGAGCAGTACTTC. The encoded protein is CASSLDLGQGEQYF. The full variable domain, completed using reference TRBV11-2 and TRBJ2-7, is EAGVAQSPRYKIIEKRQSVAFWCNPISGHATLYWYQQILGQGPKLLIQFQNNGVVDDSQLPKDRFSAERLKGVDSTLKIQPAKLEDSAVYLCASSLDLGQGEQYFGPGTRLTVT.

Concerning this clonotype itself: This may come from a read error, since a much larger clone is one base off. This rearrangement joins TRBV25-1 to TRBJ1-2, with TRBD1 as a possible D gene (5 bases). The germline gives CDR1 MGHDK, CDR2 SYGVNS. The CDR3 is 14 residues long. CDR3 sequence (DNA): TGTGCCGGCAGTCACCAGGGAGGAGGCTTGGGCTACACCTTC. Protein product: CAGSHQGGGLGYTF.

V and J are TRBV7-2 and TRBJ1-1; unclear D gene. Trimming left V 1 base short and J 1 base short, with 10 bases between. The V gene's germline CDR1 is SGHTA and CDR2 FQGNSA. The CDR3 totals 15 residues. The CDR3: CASSLGWSSNTEAFF. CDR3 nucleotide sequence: TGTGCCAGCAGCTTAGGATGGAGCTCGAACACTGAAGCTTTCTTT.

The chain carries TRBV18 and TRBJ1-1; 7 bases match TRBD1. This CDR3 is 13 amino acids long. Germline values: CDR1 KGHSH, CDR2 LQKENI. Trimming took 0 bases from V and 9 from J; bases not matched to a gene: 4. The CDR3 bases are TGTGCCAGCTCACCACCAATGGGACAGCAAGCTTTCTTT. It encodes CASSPPMGQQAFF.

The CDR3 DNA sequence: TGTGCCAGCAGCTTAGGACCGTCGAACACCGGGGAGCTGTTTTTT. Translated: CASSLGPSNTGELFF. The chain combines TRBV7-2 with TRBJ2-2; D is uncertain. The germline CDR1 and CDR2 sequences are SGHTA and FQGNSA. The CDR3 totals 15 residues. Trimming cost V 1 base and J 0 bases, with 6 bases left between them.

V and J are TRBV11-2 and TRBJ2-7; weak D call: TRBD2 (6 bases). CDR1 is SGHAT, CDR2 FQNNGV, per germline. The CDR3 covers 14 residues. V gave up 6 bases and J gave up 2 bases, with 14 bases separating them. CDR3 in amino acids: CASSEGGHTYEQYF. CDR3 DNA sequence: TGTGCCAGCAGTGAGGGAGGTCATACCTACGAGCAGTACTTC.

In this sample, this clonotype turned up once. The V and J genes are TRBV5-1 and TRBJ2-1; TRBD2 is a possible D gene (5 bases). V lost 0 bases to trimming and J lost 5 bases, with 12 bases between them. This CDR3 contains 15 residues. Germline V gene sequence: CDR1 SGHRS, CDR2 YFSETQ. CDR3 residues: CASSLVNRADNEQFF. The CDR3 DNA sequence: TGCGCCAGCAGCTTGGTGAATAGAGCGGACAATGAGCAGTTCTTC.

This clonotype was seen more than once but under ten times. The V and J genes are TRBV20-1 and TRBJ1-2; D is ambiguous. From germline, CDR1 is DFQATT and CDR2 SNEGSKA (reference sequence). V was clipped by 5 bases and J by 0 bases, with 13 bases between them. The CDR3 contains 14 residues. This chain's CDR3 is CSAARAWTNYGYTF. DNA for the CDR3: TGCAGTGCTGCGCGGGCTTGGACTAACTATGGCTACACCTTC.

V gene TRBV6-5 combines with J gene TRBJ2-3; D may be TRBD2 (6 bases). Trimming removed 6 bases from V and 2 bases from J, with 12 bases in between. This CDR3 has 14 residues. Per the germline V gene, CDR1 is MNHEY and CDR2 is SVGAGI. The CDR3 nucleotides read TGTGCCAGCAGCGAGCGGGCCACCACAGATACGCAGTATTTT. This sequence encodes CASSERATTDTQYF.

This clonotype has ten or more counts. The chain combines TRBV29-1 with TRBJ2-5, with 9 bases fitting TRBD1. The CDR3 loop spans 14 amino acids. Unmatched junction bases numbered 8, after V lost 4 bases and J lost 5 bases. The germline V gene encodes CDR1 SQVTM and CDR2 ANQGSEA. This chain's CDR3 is CSVVTGGFEETQYF. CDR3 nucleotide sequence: TGCAGCGTTGTAACAGGGGGCTTTGAGGAGACCCAGTACTTC.

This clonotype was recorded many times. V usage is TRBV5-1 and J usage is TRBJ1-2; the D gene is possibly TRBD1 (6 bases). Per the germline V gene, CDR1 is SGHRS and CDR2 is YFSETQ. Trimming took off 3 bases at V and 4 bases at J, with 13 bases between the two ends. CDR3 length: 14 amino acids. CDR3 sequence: CASSWIDRSYGYTF. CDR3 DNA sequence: TGCGCCAGCAGCTGGATAGACAGGAGCTATGGCTACACCTTC.

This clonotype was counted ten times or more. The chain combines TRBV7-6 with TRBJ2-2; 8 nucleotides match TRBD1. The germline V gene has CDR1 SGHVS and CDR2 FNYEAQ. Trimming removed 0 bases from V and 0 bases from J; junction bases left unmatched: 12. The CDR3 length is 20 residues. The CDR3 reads CASSLARRQGKDTNTGELFF. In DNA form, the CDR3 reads TGTGCCAGCAGCTTAGCCCGGCGACAGGGGAAAGACACGAACACCGGGGAGCTGTTTTTT. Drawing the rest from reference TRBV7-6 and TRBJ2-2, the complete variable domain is GAGVSQSPRYKVTKRGQDVALRCDPISGHVSLYWYRQALGQGPEFLTYFNYEAQQDKSGLPNDRFSAERPEGSISTLTIQRTEQRDSAMYRCASSLARRQGKDTNTGELFFGEGSRLTVL.

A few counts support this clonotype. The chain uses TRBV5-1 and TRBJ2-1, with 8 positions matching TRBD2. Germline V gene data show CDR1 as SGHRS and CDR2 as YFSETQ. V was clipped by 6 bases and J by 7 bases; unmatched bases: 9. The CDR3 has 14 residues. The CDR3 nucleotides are TGCGCCAGCACCTCGGGGGGGCCATGGAATGAGCAGTTCTTC. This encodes CASTSGGPWNEQFF.

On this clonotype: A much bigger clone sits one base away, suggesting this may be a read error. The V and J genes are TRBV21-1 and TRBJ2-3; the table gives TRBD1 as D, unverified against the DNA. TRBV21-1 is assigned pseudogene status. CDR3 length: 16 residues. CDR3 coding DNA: TGTGCCAGCAGCAAAGTTCGTGGGGCAGGGGCAGATACGCAGTATTTT. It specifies CASSKVRGAGADTQYF.

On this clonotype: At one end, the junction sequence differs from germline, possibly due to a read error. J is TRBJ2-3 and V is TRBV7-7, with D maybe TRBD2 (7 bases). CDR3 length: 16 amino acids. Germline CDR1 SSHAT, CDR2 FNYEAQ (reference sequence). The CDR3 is CASSMDGGQGTDTQYF. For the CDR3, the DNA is TGTGCTAGCAGCATGGACGGGGGGCAGGGCACAGATACGCAGTATTTT.